These 21 T cell receptor beta chains share one sample of origin, sequenced in a study of spatial heterogeneity in lung cancer. Time point defined: sample taken at primary tumor resection. TCRdb reprocessed the 5' RACE reads via MiXCR and lists one record per CDR3 protein. This sample has 9,700 or so distinct CDR3 sequences, with 6.3% found just once. Their cognate antigens are unknown. Findings of the study overall: It was found that expanded intratumoral alpha and beta TCR counts tracked tumor mutation counts.

This sample comprised lung tumor tissue, obtained at surgery. Receptors originate from a male donor with early-stage non-small cell lung cancer.

This clonotype was picked up many times. The library was designed around alpha chains, so this beta chain is a stray read whose abundance carries little weight. As DNA, the CDR3 is TGCAGTGCTAGAGATCGTGGGGGGTTGTATGAGCAGTTCTTC. Encoded protein: CSARDRGGLYEQFF. The V and J genes are TRBV20-1 and TRBJ2-1; D may be TRBD2 (6 bases). The germline CDR1 and CDR2 sequences are DFQATT and SNEGSKA (reference sequence). The ends were cut back, 0 bases at V and 8 bases at J, with 14 bases in the middle. The CDR3 length is 14 residues.

This clonotype was seen ten or more times. In a library made to pick up alpha chains, this beta chain is a stray read with a size that means little. The gene calls are TRBV12-3 or TRBV12-4 and TRBJ2-3, with 8 bases aligning to TRBD2. V lost 4 bases, J lost 5 bases, and 5 bases stayed unmatched. CDR3 length equals 14 residues. The CDR3 spells CASSSAGEGDTQYF. In DNA, the CDR3 is TGTGCCAGCAGTTCAGCGGGAGAGGGAGATACGCAGTATTTT.

In its sample, this clonotype was seen many times. Being one base from a much bigger clone, this may be a read error. The library was prepared for alpha chains; this beta chain is a stray read, so its frequency means little. This sequence joins TRBV11-2 and TRBJ1-6, with 8 bases that match TRBD1. CDR1 is SGHAT and CDR2 is FQNNGV in the germline V gene. The CDR3 extends over 15 amino acids. The CDR3 spells CASSLGTGPNSPFHF. The CDR3 coding sequence is TGTGCCAGCAGCTTGGGGACAGGCCCGAATTCACCCTTCCACTTT. The complete variable domain, with remaining parts taken from reference TRBV11-2 and TRBJ1-6, reads EAGVAQSPRYKIIEKRQSVAFWCNPISGHATLYWYQQILGQGPKLLIQFQNNGVVDDSQLPKDRFSAERLKGVDSTLKIQPAKLEDSAVYLCASSLGTGPNSPFHFGNGTRLTVT.

This clonotype showed up many times. This beta chain is an off-target read within a library intended for alpha chains, so its frequency means little. The rearrangement uses TRBV5-6 and TRBJ1-6; 11 bases are a match to TRBD1. The CDR3 contains 13 residues. J lost 10 bases, V lost 6 bases, and 3 bases had no gene match. Germline assignment: CDR1 SGHDT and CDR2 YYEEEE. This CDR3 is CASTWDRGSPLHF. In nucleotides, the CDR3 is TGTGCCAGCACCTGGGACAGGGGGTCACCCCTCCACTTT.

This clonotype has ten or more counts. The size of this beta chain means little, since it is a stray read in a library made for alpha chains. The chain is built from TRBV28 and TRBJ1-6, with 10 positions matching TRBD1. V was clipped by 3 bases and J by 10 bases; unmatched bases: 6. The CDR3 runs 15 residues. In germline, CDR1 is MDHEN, CDR2 SYDVKM. DNA for the CDR3: TGTGCCAGCAGTTTTATCGGGACAGGGGACTCACCCCTCCACTTT. The encoded protein is CASSFIGTGDSPLHF.

This clonotype was recorded at least ten times. This beta chain is off target for a library built for alpha chains, so its abundance means little. The CDR3 nucleotides are TGTGCCATCAGTGAGCAGGAGGTGTCTGGAAACACCATATATTTT. It yields the protein CAISEQEVSGNTIYF. The chain carries TRBV10-3 and TRBJ1-3; D is ambiguous. The CDR3 is 15 amino acids. V was pared by 2 bases and J by 1 base, with 9 bases between. Germline V gene lookup returns CDR1 ENHRY and CDR2 SYGVKD.

This clonotype was seen at least ten times. Because the library targeted alpha chains, this beta chain is an off-target read whose size means little. The chain joins TRBV20-1 to TRBJ2-3; the match to TRBD2 covers 7 bases. Germline CDR1 is DFQATT and CDR2 is SNEGSKA (reference sequence). Germline trimming cut 6 bases from V and 11 bases from J; bases unmatched to any gene: 20. The length of the CDR3 is 15 residues. The CDR3 protein is CSAFRDYPVRVGQYF. The CDR3 DNA reads TGCAGTGCATTCCGGGACTACCCTGTTAGGGTCGGGCAGTATTTT.

A remark on this clonotype: This beta chain is an off-target read within a library intended for alpha chains, so its frequency means little. The J gene is TRBJ1-2, the V gene TRBV19; the match to TRBD1 covers 9 bases. The trim removed 5 bases at V and 8 bases at J, leaving 6 bases unmatched. There are 13 residues in the CDR3. Germline V gene lookup returns CDR1 LNHDA and CDR2 SQIVND (reference sequence). CDR3: CASSPRDRVGYTF. The CDR3 DNA follows: TGTGCCAGTAGTCCCCGGGACAGGGTCGGCTACACCTTC.

In this sample, this clonotype turned up many times. This beta chain is an unintended read in a library built for alpha chains; its size means little. The rearrangement joins TRBV20-1 to TRBJ2-4; D unclear. The CDR3 is made up of 14 amino acids. V gave up 3 bases and J gave up 0 bases, with 9 bases separating them. CDR1 and CDR2 from the germline V gene are DFQATT and SNEGSKA (reference sequence). CDR3 DNA: TGCAGTGCTAGTGTGGGGATAGCCAAAAACATTCAGTACTTC. This translates into CSASVGIAKNIQYF.

By share, this clonotype counts as medium-sized. This beta chain is a stray sequence in a library constructed for alpha chains; its clone size is not meaningful. The rearrangement links TRBV5-1 to TRBJ2-5; tentative D call: TRBD2 (6 bases). Germline CDR1 is SGHRS and CDR2 is YFSETQ. This CDR3 spans 12 amino acids. V gave up 3 bases and J gave up 8 bases, with 11 bases separating them. CDR3 coding DNA: TGCGCCAGCAGCTCGGGGGATGCCACCCAGTACTTC. Its protein is CASSSGDATQYF.

In this sample, this clonotype turned up many times. The library was prepared for alpha chains; this beta chain is a stray read, so its frequency means little. This chain links TRBV9 with TRBJ2-7, with 7 nucleotides matching TRBD1. The CDR3 extends over 15 amino acids. Trimming removed 3 bases from V and 9 bases from J; junction bases left unmatched: 15. Germline V lookup: CDR1 SGDLS, CDR2 YYNGEE. DNA of the CDR3: TGTGCCAGCAGCGAGGGACAGCTAACCTCCCTCGGGCAGTACTTC. As protein: CASSEGQLTSLGQYF.

Ten or more counts support this clonotype. A library prepared for alpha chains yielded this beta chain as an off-target read; its size is of little meaning. The CDR3 bases are TGTGCCAGCAATTTCGGGGGCCTTAATCGGTCACCCCTCCACTTT. Translation: CASNFGGLNRSPLHF. The chain joins TRBV27 to TRBJ1-6, with D tentatively TRBD1 (6 bases). V dropped 7 bases and J dropped 10 bases, with 20 bases sitting between them. Germline V CDR1 and CDR2: MNHEY, SMNVEV (reference sequence). The CDR3 runs 15 residues.

This clonotype appeared many times. This beta chain is off target for a library built for alpha chains, so its abundance means little. J is TRBJ2-3 and V is TRBV24-1; unclear D gene. Germline CDR1 is KGHDR and CDR2 is SFDVKD. The CDR3 sequence is 14 residues long. Trimming took 11 bases from V and 1 from J, leaving 15 bases between them. CDR3 DNA: TGTGCCATCGGGCCCCGGTCGGGCACAGATACGCAGTATTTT. Amino acids: CAIGPRSGTDTQYF.

This clonotype was seen ten or more times. This beta chain is an unintended read in a library built for alpha chains; its size means little. The V gene is TRBV5-6, the J gene TRBJ2-1; 9 nucleotides agree with TRBD2. After removal of 4 bases from V and 4 bases from J, the junction contained 9 bases not matched to a gene. Germline V gene sequence: CDR1 SGHDT, CDR2 YYEEEE. The CDR3 contains 16 residues. In DNA form, the CDR3 reads TGTGCCAGCAGCCCAGAGGGCGGGGGGGGATACAATGAGCAGTTCTTC. It yields the protein CASSPEGGGGYNEQFF.

The sample holds many counts of this clonotype. This beta chain is off target for a library built for alpha chains, so its abundance means little. The V and J genes are TRBV18 and TRBJ2-2; D not certain. The germline gives CDR1 KGHSH, CDR2 LQKENI. CDR3 length: 19 amino acids. The V end lost 3 bases, the J end lost 0 bases, and 20 bases lay between the germline ends. CDR3 sequence reads: CASSPAEVRPNANTGELFF. The DNA of the CDR3 is TGTGCCAGCTCACCGGCGGAAGTTCGCCCAAACGCGAACACCGGGGAGCTGTTTTTT.

By its share, this clonotype is medium-sized. This beta chain is a stray read from a library made for alpha chains; its abundance is not meaningful. V is TRBV7-8 and J is TRBJ2-1, with 9 bases fitting TRBD2. Unmatched junction bases numbered 7, after V lost 1 base and J lost 0 bases. The CDR3 is 18 residues long. Germline V gene lookup returns CDR1 SGHVS and CDR2 FQNEAQ. The CDR3 here is CASSLELAGSLSYNEQFF. DNA of the CDR3: TGTGCCAGCAGCTTAGAACTAGCGGGTTCTCTCTCCTACAATGAGCAGTTCTTC. Variable domain in full (rest from reference TRBV7-8 and TRBJ2-1): GAGVSQSPRYKVAKRGQDVALRCDPISGHVSLFWYQQALGQGPEFLTYFQNEAQLDKSGLPSDRFFAERPEGSVSTLKIQRTQQEDSAVYLCASSLELAGSLSYNEQFFGPGTRLTVL.

Many counts were recorded for this clonotype. This beta chain represents an off-target read in a library built for alpha chains; its size is of limited meaning. The CDR3 loop is CASSPRLAANTGELFF. CDR3 in DNA: TGTGCCAGCAGCCCCCGACTAGCGGCGAACACCGGGGAGCTGTTTTTT. This chain uses TRBV5-4 with TRBJ2-2, with TRBD2 matching 9 bases. The CDR3 loop spans 16 amino acids. The J segment lost 0 bases and the V segment lost 4 bases, leaving 4 bases of the junction unmatched. Germline lookup yields CDR1 SGHNT and CDR2 YYREEE (reference sequence).

This clonotype occurred many times. Little can be read into the size of this beta chain, an off-target read in a library designed for alpha chains. The gene calls are TRBV9 and TRBJ1-3; TRBD1 matches 9 bases. J gave up 4 bases and V 0 bases, and 11 bases lay outside the gene matches. The CDR3 is 18 amino acids. Germline V lookup: CDR1 SGDLS, CDR2 YYNGEE. CDR3 sequence: CASSVAQGAFVEGNTIYF. CDR3 sequence (DNA): TGTGCCAGCAGCGTAGCACAGGGGGCCTTTGTGGAAGGAAACACCATATATTTT.

Many counts were recorded for this clonotype. As an off-target read in a library built for alpha chains, this beta chain has a frequency of little significance. The J gene is TRBJ2-1, the V gene TRBV5-1; D unclear. The V gene lost 0 bases and the J gene lost 8 bases, with 12 bases spanning the gap. The germline V gene encodes CDR1 SGHRS and CDR2 YFSETQ. The CDR3 sequence is 14 residues long. CDR3 in amino acids: CASSLAQVTDEQFF. In nucleotides, the CDR3 is TGCGCCAGCAGCTTGGCCCAAGTAACGGATGAGCAGTTCTTC.

This clonotype was seen just once. Being off target in a library aimed at alpha chains, this beta chain has a size of little meaning. V gene TRBV11-3 combines with J gene TRBJ2-1, with TRBD2 as a possible D gene (6 bases). The CDR3 is 16 amino acids. CDR1 is SGHNT, CDR2 YENEEA, per germline. V was cut by 5 bases and J by 5 bases, with 19 bases left in between. CDR3 bases: TGTGCCAGCAGCACTACCTCGGGAGCACTGCACAATGAGCAGTTCTTC. Its translation is CASSTTSGALHNEQFF.

The table lists this clonotype with many counts. Within a library made for alpha chains, this beta chain is off target, and its count is uninformative. The chain uses TRBV5-1 and TRBJ2-6; 8 nucleotides align to TRBD1. CDR1 is SGHRS and CDR2 is YFSETQ in the germline V gene. The CDR3 loop spans 21 amino acids. V was pared by 1 base and J by 0 bases, with 15 bases of the junction left unmatched. As DNA, the CDR3 is TGCGCCAGCAGCTTGAAATGGACGGCGGGACAGGACGTCTCTGGGGCCAACGTCCTGACTTTC. Translating gives CASSLKWTAGQDVSGANVLTF.